This T cell receptor (beta chain) was recorded in a study of blood T cell repertoires in COVID-19 (dated by TCRdb to the early 2020s). Context from the whole study: The collaborator samples originated in the United States, Italy and Spain and spanned the acute and convalescent phases of COVID-19. The prospective study material was composed of cDNA or gDNA derived from T cells, B-cell-depleted T cells, or PBMCs. Deeply sampled blood TCRbeta repertoires from subjects exposed to, actively infected with, or recovered from COVID-19 were included in the dataset. The repertoires were released in a freely available public database intended as a resource for research on the immune response to SARS-CoV-2. The samples were drawn from two sources: the first 160 participants of the ongoing ImmuneRACE study, and fewer than 1,500 subjects contributed by 6 global collaborators. Nearly every sample came with metadata listing a de-identified subject ID, COVID-19 status, age in years and sex. Where available, HLA class I and class II types were obtained from metadata supplied by the sample provider rather than from assay-based typing.

The CDR3 runs 15 amino acids, cysteine and phenylalanine included. Of the read, only the CDR3 DNA is kept; its 45 bases are in frame from base 1. After removal of 2 bases from V and 0 bases from J, the junction retains 4 bases not matched to a gene. CDR1 SEHNR and CDR2 FQNEAQ are derived from the germline V gene (reference sequence). Another Seattle source contributed samples from volunteer blood donors who had recovered from COVID-19. Each collaborating institution followed its own protocols to collect whole blood in K2EDTA tubes. For TCRbeta analysis, collaborators shipped samples in one of three forms: frozen whole blood, isolated PBMCs, or DNA extracted from either of those sample types. General conclusions and limits of the study: How much clinical and demographic metadata was included differed by source and by participant, and the metadata was provided uncurated.

TCRbeta CDR3 regions were amplified from genomic DNA using the immunoSEQ Assay, a bias-controlled multiplex PCR. The original methods were these. The number of nucleated cells in each sample was estimated by amplification of reference gene primers within the assay. Sequence reads were collapsed and filtered to measure the absolute abundance of every unique TCRbeta CDR3 rearrangement. For each sample, productive Simpson clonality was calculated by taking the square root of Simpson's diversity index across productive rearrangements. TCRdb retrieved this table from immuneACCESS and kept in-frame rearrangements only. Not all clones are present; in checked studies, unresolved V genes account for under half, and no reason is known for the remainder. D and trimming were read from the DNA, whereas the V and J calls and clone size are those reported in that table. The sample table shows 210,000 or so clones, and roughly nine tenths are seen once. The ten largest clones represent over 9.5% of the sample.

On this clone itself: The specificity of this receptor is unknown. The input lacks base qualities; no much larger clone sits a single base away.

The chain links TRBV7-9 with TRBJ2-7, with TRBD2 matching 7 junction bases. The sequence was obtained from a woman between 18 and 29 years old who had recovered from COVID-19. The sequenced sample was peripheral blood. The base sequence is TGTGCCAGCAGCTTAACAACGGGGGGCTCCTACGAGCAGTACTTC. Translated, this is CASSLTTGGSYEQYF.